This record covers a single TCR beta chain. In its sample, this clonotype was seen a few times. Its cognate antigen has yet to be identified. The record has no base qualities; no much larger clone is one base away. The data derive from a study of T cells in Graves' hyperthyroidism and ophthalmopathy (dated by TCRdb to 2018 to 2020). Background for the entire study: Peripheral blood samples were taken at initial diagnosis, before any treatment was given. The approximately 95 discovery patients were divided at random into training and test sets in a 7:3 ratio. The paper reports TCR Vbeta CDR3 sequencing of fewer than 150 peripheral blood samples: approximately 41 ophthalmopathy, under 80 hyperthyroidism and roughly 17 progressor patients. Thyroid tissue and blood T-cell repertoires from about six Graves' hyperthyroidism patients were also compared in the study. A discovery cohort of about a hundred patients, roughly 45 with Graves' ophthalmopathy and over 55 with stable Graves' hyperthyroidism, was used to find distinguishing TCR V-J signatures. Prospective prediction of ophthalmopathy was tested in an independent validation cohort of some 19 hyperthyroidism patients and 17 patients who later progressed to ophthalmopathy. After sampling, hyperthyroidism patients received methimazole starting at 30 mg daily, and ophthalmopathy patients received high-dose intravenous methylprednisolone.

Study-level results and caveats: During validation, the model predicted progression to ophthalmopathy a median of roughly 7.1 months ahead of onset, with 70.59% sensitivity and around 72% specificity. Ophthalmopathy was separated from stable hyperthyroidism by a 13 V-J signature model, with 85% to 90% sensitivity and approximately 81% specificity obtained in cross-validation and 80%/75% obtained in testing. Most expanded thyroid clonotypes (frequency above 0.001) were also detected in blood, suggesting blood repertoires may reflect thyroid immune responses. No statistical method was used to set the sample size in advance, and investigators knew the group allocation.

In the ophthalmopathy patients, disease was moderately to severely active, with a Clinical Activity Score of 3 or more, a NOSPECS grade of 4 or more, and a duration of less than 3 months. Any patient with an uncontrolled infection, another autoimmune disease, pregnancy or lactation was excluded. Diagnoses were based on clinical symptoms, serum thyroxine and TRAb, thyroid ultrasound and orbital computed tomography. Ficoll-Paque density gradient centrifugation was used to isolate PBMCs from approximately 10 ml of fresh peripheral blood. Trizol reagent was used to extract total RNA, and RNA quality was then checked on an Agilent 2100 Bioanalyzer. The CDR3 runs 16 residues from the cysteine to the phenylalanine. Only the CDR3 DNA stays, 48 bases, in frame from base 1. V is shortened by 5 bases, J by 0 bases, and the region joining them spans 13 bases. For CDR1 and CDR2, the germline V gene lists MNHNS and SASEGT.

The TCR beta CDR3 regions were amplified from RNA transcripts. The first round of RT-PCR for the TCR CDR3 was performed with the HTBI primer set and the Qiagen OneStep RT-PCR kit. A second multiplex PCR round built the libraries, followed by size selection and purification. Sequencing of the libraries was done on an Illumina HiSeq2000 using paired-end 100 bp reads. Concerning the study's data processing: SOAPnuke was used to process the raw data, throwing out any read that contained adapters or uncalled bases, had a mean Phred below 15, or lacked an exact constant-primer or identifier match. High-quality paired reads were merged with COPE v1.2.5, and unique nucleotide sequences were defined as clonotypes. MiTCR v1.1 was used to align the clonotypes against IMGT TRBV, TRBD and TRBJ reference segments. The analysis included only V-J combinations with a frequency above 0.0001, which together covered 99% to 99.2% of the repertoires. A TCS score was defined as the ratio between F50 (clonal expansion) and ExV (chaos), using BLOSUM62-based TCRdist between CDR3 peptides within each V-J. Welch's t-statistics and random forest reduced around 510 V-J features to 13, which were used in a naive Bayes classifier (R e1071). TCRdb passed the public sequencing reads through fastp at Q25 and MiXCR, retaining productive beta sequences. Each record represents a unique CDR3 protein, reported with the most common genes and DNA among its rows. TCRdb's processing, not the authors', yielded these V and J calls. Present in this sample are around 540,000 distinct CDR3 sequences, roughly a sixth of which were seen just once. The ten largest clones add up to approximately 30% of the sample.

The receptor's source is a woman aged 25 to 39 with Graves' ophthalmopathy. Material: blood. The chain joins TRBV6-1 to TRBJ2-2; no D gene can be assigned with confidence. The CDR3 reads CASSSLWAPNTGELFF. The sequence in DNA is TGTGCCAGCAGTTCGCTTTGGGCGCCGAACACCGGGGAGCTGTTTTTT.